Listed below are T cell receptor beta chains from one sample, sequenced in a study of cytotoxic CD8 clonotypes in ibrutinib-treated CLL. Using immunoSEQ multiplex PCR, the repertoire was profiled, and TCRdb retains in-frame clones only, with some absent. The repertoire holds 150,000 to 200,000 clones, with around nine tenths as singletons. Sequencing was performed on PBMCs, taken at disease progression, from a patient treated with ibrutinib. These receptors were taken from a human donor with chronic lymphocytic leukemia. Each CDR3 is given without its conserved first and last residue.

v_call cdr3_aa
TRBV30 AWRGTSGYNEQF
TRBV28 ASSLGGAAYEQY
TRBV6-5 ASSYSEASYEQY
TRBV5-1 ASSLGAGRGAGELF
TRBV5-1 ASSLRGNIPGLAGSTDTQY
TRBV5-1 ASSLVGGLNTGELF
TRBV5-1 ASSLSTDYEQY
TRBV6-5 ASSYRGARYEQY
TRBV19 ASSIGTGGVETQY
TRBV19 ASSMSGTASYNEQF
TRBV6-1 ASSDRVGGRNGYT
TRBV19 ASSVTSGSSHEQY
TRBV7-8 ASSPSGSQTQY
TRBV19 ASSIGTGRNTEAF
TRBV18 ASSRTDTQY
TRBV4-3 ASSQALGPRDYGYT
TRBV5-6 ASSLFLARQGVTEAF
TRBV2 ASTREEKLF
TRBV19 ASSIGAPGMGEQY
TRBV27 ASSLSGGILTDTQY
TRBV10-2 ASSATGKRTGELF
TRBV5-1 ASSRTGSDTEAF
TRBV7-9 ASSSQGLAGVSYNEQF
TRBV6-1 ASSQGLSRNEQF
TRBV9 ASSVGLGRGHTEAF
TRBV7-2 ASSSLAGEEGISEQY
TRBV2 ASRRGPPNTGELF
TRBV7-9 ASSPLTYNEQF
TRBV29-1 SVVVSGTDTQY
TRBV4-2 ASSQGDRGRDPYEQY